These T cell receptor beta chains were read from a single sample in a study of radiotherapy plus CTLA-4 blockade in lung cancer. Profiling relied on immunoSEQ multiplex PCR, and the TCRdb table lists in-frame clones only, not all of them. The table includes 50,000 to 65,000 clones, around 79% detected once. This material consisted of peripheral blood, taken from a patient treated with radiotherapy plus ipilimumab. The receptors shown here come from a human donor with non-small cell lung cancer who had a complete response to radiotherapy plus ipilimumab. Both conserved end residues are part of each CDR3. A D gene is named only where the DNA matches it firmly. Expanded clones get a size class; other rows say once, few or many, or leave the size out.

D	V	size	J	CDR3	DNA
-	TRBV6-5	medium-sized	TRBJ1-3	CASSYSSRAGNTIYF	TGTGCCAGCAGTTACTCCAGCCGGGCTGGAAACACCATATATTTT
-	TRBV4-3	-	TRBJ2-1	CASSLAGYNEQFF	TGCGCCAGCAGCCTCGCGGGCTACAATGAGCAGTTCTTC
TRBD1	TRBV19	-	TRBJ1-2	CASTKRGQGENYGYTF	TGTGCCAGTACCAAAAGGGGACAGGGGGAGAACTATGGCTACACCTTC
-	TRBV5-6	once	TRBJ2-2	CASTPRGDVNTGELFF	TGTGCCAGCACCCCTCGCGGCGACGTGAACACCGGGGAGCTGTTTTTT
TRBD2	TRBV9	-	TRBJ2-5	CASTNSGGWQETQYF	TGTGCCAGCACCAATAGCGGGGGGTGGCAAGAGACCCAGTACTTC
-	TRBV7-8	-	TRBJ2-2	CASSSLPGKRAHTGELFF	TGTGCCAGCAGCTCCCTACCGGGAAAGCGGGCACACACCGGGGAGCTGTTTTTT
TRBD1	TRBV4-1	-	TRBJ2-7	CASSQRPADRAYEQYF	TGCGCCAGCAGCCAACGGCCGGCCGACAGGGCCTACGAGCAGTACTTC
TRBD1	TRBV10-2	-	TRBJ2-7	CASSPGTGLVYEQYF	TGCGCCAGCAGCCCCGGGACAGGGCTCGTCTACGAGCAGTACTTC
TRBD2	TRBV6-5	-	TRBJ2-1	CASILTSGSGNEQFF	TGTGCCAGCATCCTGACTAGCGGGAGTGGCAATGAGCAGTTCTTC
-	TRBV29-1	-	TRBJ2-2	CSVVISGGTGELFF	TGCAGCGTTGTCATATCCGGGGGCACCGGGGAGCTGTTTTTT
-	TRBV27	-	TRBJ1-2	CASKTSSNYGYTF	TGTGCCAGCAAAACATCTTCTAACTATGGCTACACCTTC
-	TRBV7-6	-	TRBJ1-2	CASSLGTVMRGRGYGYTF	TGTGCCAGCAGCTTAGGGACCGTCATGCGGGGGCGAGGTTATGGCTACACCTTC
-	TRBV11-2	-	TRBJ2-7	CASSPTGPEQYF	TGTGCCAGCAGCCCAACAGGACCCGAGCAGTACTTC
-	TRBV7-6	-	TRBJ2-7	CASSRAGGRYEQYF	TGTGCCAGCAGCCGGGCAGGGGGGAGGTACGAGCAGTACTTC
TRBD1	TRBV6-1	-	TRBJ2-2	CASSETGSGELFF	TGTGCCAGCAGTGAGACAGGGTCCGGGGAGCTGTTTTTT
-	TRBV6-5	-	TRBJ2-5	CASSSGVGKTQYF	TGTGCCAGCAGTTCGGGGGTCGGTAAGACCCAGTACTTC
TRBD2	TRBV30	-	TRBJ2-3	CAWSVGSGRLTDTQYF	TGTGCCTGGAGTGTAGGTAGCGGGCGACTCACAGATACGCAGTATTTT
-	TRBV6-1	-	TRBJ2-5	CASIKGDWEETQYF	TGTGCCAGCATCAAAGGGGACTGGGAAGAGACCCAGTACTTC
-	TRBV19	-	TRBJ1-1	CASSIEREITEAFF	TGTGCCAGTAGTATAGAGAGGGAGATCACTGAAGCTTTCTTT
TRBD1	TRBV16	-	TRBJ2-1	CASSQSGQGQQFF	TGTGCCAGCAGCCAATCGGGACAGGGTCAGCAGTTCTTC
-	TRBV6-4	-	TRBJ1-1	CASSDTDKNTEAFF	TGTGCCAGCAGTGACACCGACAAGAACACTGAAGCTTTCTTT
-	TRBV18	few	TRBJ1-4	CASSPPRRTVLEKLFF	TGTGCCAGCTCACCTCCTAGGAGGACAGTTCTTGAAAAACTGTTTTTT
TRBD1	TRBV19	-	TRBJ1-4	CASWAGTANEKLFF	TGTGCCAGTTGGGCCGGGACAGCTAATGAAAAACTGTTTTTT
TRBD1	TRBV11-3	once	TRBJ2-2	CASRPGGSNTGELFF	TGTGCCAGCAGGCCAGGGGGCTCGAACACCGGGGAGCTGTTTTTT
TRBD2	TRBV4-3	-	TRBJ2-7	CASSQTYRGVYEQYF	TGCGCCAGCAGCCAAACTTATCGGGGGGTCTACGAGCAGTACTTC
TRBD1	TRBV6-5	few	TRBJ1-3	CASSLSPTGSGNTIYF	TGTGCCAGCAGTTTATCTCCGACAGGGTCTGGAAACACCATATATTTT
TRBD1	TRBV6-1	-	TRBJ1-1	CASHRTGEWNTEAFF	TGTGCCAGCCACAGGACAGGGGAGTGGAACACTGAAGCTTTCTTT
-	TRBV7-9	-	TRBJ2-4	CASSFQGPRAKNIQYF	TGTGCCAGCAGCTTTCAGGGGCCAAGGGCCAAAAACATTCAGTACTTC
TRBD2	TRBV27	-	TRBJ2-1	CASSLYETSGREQFF	TGTGCCAGCAGTTTATATGAGACTAGCGGGCGTGAGCAGTTCTTC
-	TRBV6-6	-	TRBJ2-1	CASSSLEQGYNEQFF	TGTGCCAGCAGTTCGCTAGAACAGGGCTACAATGAGCAGTTCTTC
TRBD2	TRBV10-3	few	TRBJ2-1	CAISSGGAVLDEQFF	TGTGCCATCAGTAGCGGGGGGGCCGTTTTAGATGAGCAGTTCTTC